These 2 T cell receptor beta chains came from one sample sequenced in a study of CD8 T cells in ankylosing spondylitis. TCRdb reanalysed the 5' RACE reads using MiXCR and keeps one entry per CDR3 protein. The sample has hundreds of thousands of distinct CDR3 sequences, 20% to 25% seen once. Sample: blood, either unsorted or a sorted T cell fraction (not recorded which). Receptors were obtained from a male donor with ankylosing spondylitis or in good health (not recorded which).

The rearrangement links TRBV7-2 to TRBJ2-2; TRBD1 is a possible D gene (6 bases). CDR1 is SGHTA, CDR2 FQGNSA, per germline. Trimming pared 5 bases from V and 3 bases from J, leaving 13 bases between. The CDR3 sequence is 15 residues long. This CDR3 is CASSQTGQYTGELFF. The CDR3, as DNA: TGTGCCAGCAGCCAAACAGGACAGTACACCGGGGAGCTGTTTTTT.

This clonotype occurred a few times. This chain links TRBV7-9 with TRBJ2-7; D is ambiguous. The CDR3 sequence is 12 residues long. Germline-derived CDR1 and CDR2 are SEHNR and FQNEAQ (reference sequence). Trimming cost V 1 base and J 3 bases, with 4 bases left between them. The CDR3 DNA reads TGTGCCAGCAGCTTAGAACGCTACGAGCAGTACTTC. Residues: CASSLERYEQYF. The whole variable domain, filled in from reference TRBV7-9 and TRBJ2-7, reads DTGVSQNPRHKITKRGQNVTFRCDPISEHNRLYWYRQTLGQGPEFLTYFQNEAQLEKSRLLSDRFSAERPKGSFSTLEIQRTEQGDSAMYLCASSLERYEQYFGPGTRLTVT.